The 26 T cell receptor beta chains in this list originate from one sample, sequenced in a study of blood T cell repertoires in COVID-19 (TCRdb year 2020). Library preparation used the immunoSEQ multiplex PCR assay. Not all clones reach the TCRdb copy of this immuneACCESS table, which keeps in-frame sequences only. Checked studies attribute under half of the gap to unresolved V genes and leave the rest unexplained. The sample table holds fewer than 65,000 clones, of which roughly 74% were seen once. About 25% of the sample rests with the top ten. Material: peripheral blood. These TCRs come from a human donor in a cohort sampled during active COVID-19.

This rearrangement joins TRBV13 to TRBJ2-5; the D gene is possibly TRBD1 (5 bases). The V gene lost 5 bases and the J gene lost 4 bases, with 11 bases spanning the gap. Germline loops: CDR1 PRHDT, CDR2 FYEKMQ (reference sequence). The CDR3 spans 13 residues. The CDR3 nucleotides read TGTGCCAGCAGCCCAGGGTATGGAGAGACCCAGTACTTC. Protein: CASSPGYGETQYF.

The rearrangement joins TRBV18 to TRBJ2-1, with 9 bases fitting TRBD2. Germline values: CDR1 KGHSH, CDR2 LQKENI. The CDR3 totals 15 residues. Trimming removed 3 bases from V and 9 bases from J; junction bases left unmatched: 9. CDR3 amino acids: CASSPSREGLGEQFF. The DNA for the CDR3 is TGTGCCAGCTCACCCTCGCGGGAGGGCCTGGGTGAGCAGTTCTTC. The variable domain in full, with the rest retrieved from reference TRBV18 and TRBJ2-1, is NAGVMQNPRHLVRRRGQEARLRCSPMKGHSHVYWYRQLPEEGLKFMVYLQKENIIDESGMPKERFSAEFPKEGPSILRIQQVVRGDSAAYFCASSPSREGLGEQFFGPGTRLTVL.

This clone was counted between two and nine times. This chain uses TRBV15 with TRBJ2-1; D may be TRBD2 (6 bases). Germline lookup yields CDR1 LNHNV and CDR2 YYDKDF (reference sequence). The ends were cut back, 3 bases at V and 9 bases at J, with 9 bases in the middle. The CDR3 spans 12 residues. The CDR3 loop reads CATSREGGEQFF. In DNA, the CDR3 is TGTGCCACCAGCAGGGAGGGAGGTGAGCAGTTCTTC. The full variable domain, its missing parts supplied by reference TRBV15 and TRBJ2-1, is DAMVIQNPRYQVTQFGKPVTLSCSQTLNHNVMYWYQQKSSQAPKLLFHYYDKDFNNEADTPDNFQSRRPNTSFCFLDIRSPGLGDTAMYLCATSREGGEQFFGPGTRLTVL.

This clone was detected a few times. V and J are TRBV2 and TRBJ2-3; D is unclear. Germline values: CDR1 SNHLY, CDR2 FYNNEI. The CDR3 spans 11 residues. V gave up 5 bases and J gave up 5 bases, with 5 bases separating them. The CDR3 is CASSNKDTQYF. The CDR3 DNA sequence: TGTGCCAGCAGTAATAAAGATACGCAGTATTTT.

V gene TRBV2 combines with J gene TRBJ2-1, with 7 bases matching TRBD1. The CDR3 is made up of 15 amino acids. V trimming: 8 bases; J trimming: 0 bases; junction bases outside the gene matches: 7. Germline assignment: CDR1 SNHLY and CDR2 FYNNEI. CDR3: CASDPSGGSYNEQFF. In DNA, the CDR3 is TGTGCCAGCGATCCCTCAGGGGGCTCCTACAATGAGCAGTTCTTC.

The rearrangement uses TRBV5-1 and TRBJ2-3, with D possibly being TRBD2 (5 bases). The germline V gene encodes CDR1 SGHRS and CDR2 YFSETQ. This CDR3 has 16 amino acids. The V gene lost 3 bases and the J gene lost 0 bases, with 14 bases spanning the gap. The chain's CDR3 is CASSSGLSTSTDTQYF. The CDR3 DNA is TGCGCCAGCAGCTCCGGACTTTCTACTAGCACAGATACGCAGTATTTT.

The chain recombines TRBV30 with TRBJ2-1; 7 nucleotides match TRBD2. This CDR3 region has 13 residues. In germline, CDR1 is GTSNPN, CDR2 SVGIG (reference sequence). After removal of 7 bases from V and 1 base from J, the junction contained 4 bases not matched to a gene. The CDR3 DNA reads TGTGCCTCCACTAGCGTGTCCTACAATGAGCAGTTCTTC. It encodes CASTSVSYNEQFF. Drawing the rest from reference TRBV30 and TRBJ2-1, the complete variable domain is SQTIHQWPATLVQPVGSPLSLECTVEGTSNPNLYWYRQAAGRGLQLLFYSVGIGQISSEVPQNLSASRPQDRQFILSSKKLLLSDSGFYLCASTSVSYNEQFFGPGTRLTVL.

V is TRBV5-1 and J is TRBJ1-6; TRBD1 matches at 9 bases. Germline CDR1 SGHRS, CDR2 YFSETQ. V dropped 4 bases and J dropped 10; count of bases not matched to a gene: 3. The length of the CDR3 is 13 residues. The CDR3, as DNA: TGCGCCAGCAGCGGGACAGGGAGGTCACCCCTCCACTTT. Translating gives CASSGTGRSPLHF.

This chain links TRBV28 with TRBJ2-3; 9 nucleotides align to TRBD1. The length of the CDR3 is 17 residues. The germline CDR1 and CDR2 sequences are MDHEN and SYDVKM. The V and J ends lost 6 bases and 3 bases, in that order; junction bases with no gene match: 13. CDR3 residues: CASRPPGVQGATDTQYF. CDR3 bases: TGTGCCAGCAGACCCCCCGGCGTACAGGGGGCAACAGATACGCAGTATTTT.

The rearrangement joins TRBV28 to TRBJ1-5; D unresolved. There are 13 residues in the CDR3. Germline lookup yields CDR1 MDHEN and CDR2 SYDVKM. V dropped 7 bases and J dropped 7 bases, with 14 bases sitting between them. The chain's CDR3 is CASNLRGNQPQHF. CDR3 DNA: TGTGCCAGCAACCTTCGGGGTAACCAGCCCCAGCATTTT.

This CDR3 is CASSQSWDNYEQYF. In nucleotides, the CDR3 is TGTGCCAGCAGCCAATCGTGGGACAACTACGAGCAGTACTTC. V gene TRBV3-1 (or the pseudogene TRBV3-2) combines with J gene TRBJ2-7; possibly TRBD1 for D (6 bases). The CDR3 loop spans 14 amino acids. The V gene's germline CDR1 is LGHDT and CDR2 YNNKEL (reference sequence). With 2 bases removed from V and 3 bases from J, the gap between germline ends came to 11 bases.

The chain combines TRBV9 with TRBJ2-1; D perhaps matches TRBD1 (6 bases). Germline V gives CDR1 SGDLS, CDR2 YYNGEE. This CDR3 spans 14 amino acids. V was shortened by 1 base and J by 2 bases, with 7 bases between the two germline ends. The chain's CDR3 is CASSVWDTYNEQFF. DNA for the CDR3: TGTGCCAGCAGCGTATGGGACACCTACAATGAGCAGTTCTTC.

CDR3 in amino acids: CASTRVGSSYNEQFF. The CDR3 region has the DNA TGTGCCAGCACACGCGTGGGGAGCTCCTACAATGAGCAGTTCTTC. The V gene is TRBV6-5, the J gene TRBJ2-1; the D gene is possibly TRBD2 (5 bases). Germline V lookup: CDR1 MNHEY, CDR2 SVGAGI. Trimming stripped 7 bases from V and 0 bases from J, with 13 bases between. The CDR3 extends over 15 amino acids.

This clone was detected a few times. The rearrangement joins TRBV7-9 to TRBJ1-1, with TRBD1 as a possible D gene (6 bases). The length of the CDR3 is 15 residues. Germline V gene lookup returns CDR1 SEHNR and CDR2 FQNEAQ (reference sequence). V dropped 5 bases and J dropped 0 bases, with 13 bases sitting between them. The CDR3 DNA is TGTGCCAGCAGCCCCTTCACAGGGCTGAACACTGAAGCTTTCTTT. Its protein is CASSPFTGLNTEAFF.

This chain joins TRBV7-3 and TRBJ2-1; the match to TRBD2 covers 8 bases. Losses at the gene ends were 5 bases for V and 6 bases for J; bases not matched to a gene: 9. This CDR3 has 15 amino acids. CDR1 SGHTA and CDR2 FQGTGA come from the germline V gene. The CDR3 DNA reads TGTGCCAGCAGCCCAACGGGACTAGGGGGCAATGAGCAGTTCTTC. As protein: CASSPTGLGGNEQFF.

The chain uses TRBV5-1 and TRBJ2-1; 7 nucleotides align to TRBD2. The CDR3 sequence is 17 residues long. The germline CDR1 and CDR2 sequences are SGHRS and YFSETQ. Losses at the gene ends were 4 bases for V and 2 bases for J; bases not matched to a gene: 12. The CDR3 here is CASSLLLGGGTYNEQFF. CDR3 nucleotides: TGCGCCAGCAGCCTTCTACTGGGGGGAGGGACCTACAATGAGCAGTTCTTC. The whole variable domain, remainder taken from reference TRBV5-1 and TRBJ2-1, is KAGVTQTPRYLIKTRGQQVTLSCSPISGHRSVSWYQQTPGQGLQFLFEYFSETQRNKGNFPGRFSGRQFSNSRSEMNVSTLELGDSALYLCASSLLLGGGTYNEQFFGPGTRLTVL.

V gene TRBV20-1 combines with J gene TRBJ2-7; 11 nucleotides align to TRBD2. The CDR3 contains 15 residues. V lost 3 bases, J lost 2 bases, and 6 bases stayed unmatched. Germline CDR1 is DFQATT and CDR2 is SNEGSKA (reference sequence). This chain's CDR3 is CSASRGSGGAYEQYF. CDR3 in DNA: TGCAGTGCTAGTAGGGGTAGCGGGGGGGCCTACGAGCAGTACTTC.

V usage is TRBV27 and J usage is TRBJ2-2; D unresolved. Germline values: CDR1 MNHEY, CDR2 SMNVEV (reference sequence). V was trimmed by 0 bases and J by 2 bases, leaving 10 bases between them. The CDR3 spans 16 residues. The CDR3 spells CASSLSPYGNTGELFF. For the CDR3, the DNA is TGTGCCAGCAGTTTATCCCCCTATGGTAACACCGGGGAGCTGTTTTTT.

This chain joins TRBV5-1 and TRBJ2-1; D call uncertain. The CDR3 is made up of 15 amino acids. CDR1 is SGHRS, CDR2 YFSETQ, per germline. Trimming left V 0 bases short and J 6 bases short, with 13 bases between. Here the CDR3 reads CASSLGAVLGNEQFF. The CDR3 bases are TGCGCCAGCAGCTTGGGGGCAGTACTTGGCAATGAGCAGTTCTTC. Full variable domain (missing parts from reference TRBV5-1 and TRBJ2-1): KAGVTQTPRYLIKTRGQQVTLSCSPISGHRSVSWYQQTPGQGLQFLFEYFSETQRNKGNFPGRFSGRQFSNSRSEMNVSTLELGDSALYLCASSLGAVLGNEQFFGPGTRLTVL.

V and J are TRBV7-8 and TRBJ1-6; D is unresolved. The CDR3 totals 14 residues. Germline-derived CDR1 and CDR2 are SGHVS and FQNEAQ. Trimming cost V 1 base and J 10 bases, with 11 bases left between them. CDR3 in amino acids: CASSLETRQSPLHF. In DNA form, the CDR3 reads TGTGCCAGCAGCTTAGAGACACGGCAATCACCCCTCCACTTT.

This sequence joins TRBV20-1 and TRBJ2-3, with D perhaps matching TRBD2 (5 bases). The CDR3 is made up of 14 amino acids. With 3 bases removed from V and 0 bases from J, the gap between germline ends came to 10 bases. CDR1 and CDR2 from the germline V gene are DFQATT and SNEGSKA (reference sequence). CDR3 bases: TGCAGTGCTAGTCGGGGTCCTAGCACAGATACGCAGTATTTT. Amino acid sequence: CSASRGPSTDTQYF.

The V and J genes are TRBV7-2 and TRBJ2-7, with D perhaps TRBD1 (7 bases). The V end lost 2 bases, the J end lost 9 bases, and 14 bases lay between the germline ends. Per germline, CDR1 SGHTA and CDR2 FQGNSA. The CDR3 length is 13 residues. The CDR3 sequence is CASSLQPQGGQYF. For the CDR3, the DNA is TGTGCCAGCAGCTTACAACCCCAGGGGGGGCAGTACTTC.

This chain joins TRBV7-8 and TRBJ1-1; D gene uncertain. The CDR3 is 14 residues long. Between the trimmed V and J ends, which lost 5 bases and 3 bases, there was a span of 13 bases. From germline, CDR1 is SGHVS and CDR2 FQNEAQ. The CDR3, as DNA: TGTGCCAGCAGCCCCCGGGGTGGGGACACTGAAGCTTTCTTT. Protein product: CASSPRGGDTEAFF.

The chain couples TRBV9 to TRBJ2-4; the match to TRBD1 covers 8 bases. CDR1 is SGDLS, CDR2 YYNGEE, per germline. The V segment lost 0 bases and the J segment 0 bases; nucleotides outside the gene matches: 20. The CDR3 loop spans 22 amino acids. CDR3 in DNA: TGTGCCAGCAGCGTAGTTTTTGGACAGGGACCCCCGTCGGAGCTAGCCAAAAACATTCAGTACTTC. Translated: CASSVVFGQGPPSELAKNIQYF.

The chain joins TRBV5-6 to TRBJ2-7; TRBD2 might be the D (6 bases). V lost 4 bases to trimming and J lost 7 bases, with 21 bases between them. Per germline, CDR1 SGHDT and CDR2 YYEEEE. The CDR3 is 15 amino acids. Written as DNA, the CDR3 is TGTGCCAGCAGCCTGCGGGCGGGAATTGTTGGTGAGCAGTACTTC. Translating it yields CASSLRAGIVGEQYF.

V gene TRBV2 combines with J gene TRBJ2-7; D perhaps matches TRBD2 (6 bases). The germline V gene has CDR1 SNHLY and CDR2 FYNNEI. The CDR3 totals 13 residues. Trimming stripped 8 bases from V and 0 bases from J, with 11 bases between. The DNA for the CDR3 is TGTGCCAGCTATGCGGGGAGCTCCTACGAGCAGTACTTC. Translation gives CASYAGSSYEQYF.